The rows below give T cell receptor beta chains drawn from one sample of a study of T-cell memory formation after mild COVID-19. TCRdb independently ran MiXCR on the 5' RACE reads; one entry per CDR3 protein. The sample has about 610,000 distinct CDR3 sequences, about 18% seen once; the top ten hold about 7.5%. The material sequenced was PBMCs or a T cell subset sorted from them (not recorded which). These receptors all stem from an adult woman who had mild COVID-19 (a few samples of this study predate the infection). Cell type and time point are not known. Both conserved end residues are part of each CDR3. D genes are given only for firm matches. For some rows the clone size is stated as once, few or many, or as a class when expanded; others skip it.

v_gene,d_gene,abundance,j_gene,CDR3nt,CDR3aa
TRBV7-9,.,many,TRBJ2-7,TGTGCCAGCAGCCGTTACGGGGAGCAGTACTTC,CASSRYGEQYF
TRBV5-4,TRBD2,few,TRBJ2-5,TGTGCCAGCAGCCGGACTAGCGGGAGGGCCGGGGAGACCCAGTACTTC,CASSRTSGRAGETQYF
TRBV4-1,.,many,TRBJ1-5,TGCGCCAGCAGCCAAGGTTGGGGGGGGAACCAGCCCCAGCATTTT,CASSQGWGGNQPQHF
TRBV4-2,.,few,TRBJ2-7,TGTGCCAGCAGCCAAGAGGTAGCGGCCTACGAGCAGTACTTC,CASSQEVAAYEQYF
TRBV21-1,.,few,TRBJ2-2,TGTGCCAGTTTTTTTCCGTATGGGGAGCTGTTTTTT,CASFFPYGELFF
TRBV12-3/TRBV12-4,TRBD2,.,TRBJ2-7,TGTGCCAGCAGACCAGCGGGAGGGCCCACCGAGCAGTACTTC,CASRPAGGPTEQYF
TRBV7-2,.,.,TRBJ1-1,TGTGCCAGCAGCTTAGGGCAGGTGGCTTTCTTT,CASSLGQVAFF
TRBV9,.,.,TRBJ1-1,TGTGCCAGCAGCTCTGACCTGGACACTGAAGCTTTCTTT,CASSSDLDTEAFF
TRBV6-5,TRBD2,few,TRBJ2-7,TGTGCCAGCACCGGGGGGGGGTCCAGCGAGCAGTACTTC,CASTGGGSSEQYF
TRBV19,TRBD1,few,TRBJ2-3,TGTGCCAGTAGCTCCTGGACAGGCGAGGCAGATACGCAGTATTTT,CASSSWTGEADTQYF
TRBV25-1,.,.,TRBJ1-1,TGTGCCAGCAGTGAATTCTTTGGCAACACTGAAGCTTTCTTT,CASSEFFGNTEAFF
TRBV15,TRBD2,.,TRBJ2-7,TGTGCCACCAGCAGAGCAGCGGGGCCCTACGAGCAGTACTTC,CATSRAAGPYEQYF
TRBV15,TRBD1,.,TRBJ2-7,TGTGCCACCAGCAGAGGAAATACAGGGGGTGAGCAGTACTTC,CATSRGNTGGEQYF
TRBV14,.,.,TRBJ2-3,TGTGCCAGCAGCCTCTTCGGACCTGGCACAGATACGCAGTATTTT,CASSLFGPGTDTQYF
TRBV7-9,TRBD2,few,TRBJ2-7,TGTGCCAGCAGCTTAGTGGCGGGAGCGGACGAGCAGTACTTC,CASSLVAGADEQYF
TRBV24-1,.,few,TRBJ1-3,TGTGCCACCAGTGAGCCAGGTTCTGGAAACACCATATATTTT,CATSEPGSGNTIYF
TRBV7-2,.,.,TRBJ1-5,TGTGCCAGCAGTCAAGGGGGTCGGCCCCAGCATTTT,CASSQGGRPQHF
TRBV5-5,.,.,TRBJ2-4,TGTGCCAGCAGCTGGCGGGTTTCGGACATTCAGTACTTC,CASSWRVSDIQYF
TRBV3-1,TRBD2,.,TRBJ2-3,TGTGCCAGCAGCCAAGATCTGGGGACCTGGACTAGCGGGTCAGATACGCAGTATTTT,CASSQDLGTWTSGSDTQYF
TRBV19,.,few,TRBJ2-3,TGTGCCAGTAGTATCCCAGGGGTCAGCACAGATACGCAGTATTTT,CASSIPGVSTDTQYF
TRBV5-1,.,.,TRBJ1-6,TGCGCCAGCACCCGCACGGATAATTCACCCCTCCACTTT,CASTRTDNSPLHF
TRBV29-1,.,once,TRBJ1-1,TGCAGCGTTGAAGGAGTGGTTAAGGGGCCCACTGAAGCTTTCTTT,CSVEGVVKGPTEAFF
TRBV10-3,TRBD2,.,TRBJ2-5,TGTGCCATCAGTGAAGAAGTCCTGGGACTAGCGGCCCTGGAGACCCAGTACTTC,CAISEEVLGLAALETQYF
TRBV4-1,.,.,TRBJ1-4,TGCGCCAGCAGCCAAGACCCTACAGGGCCCAGTAATGAAAAACTGTTTTTT,CASSQDPTGPSNEKLFF
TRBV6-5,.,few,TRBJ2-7,TGTGCCAGCAGTTATACTATCGGGCCGAACTACGAGCAGTACTTC,CASSYTIGPNYEQYF
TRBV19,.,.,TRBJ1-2,TGTGCCACCCGGGTCAGGGGCAACGATGGCTACACCTTC,CATRVRGNDGYTF
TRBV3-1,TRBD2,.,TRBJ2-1,TGTGCCAGCAGCCAAGAAGGATCGGGGGGATTAACATCCTACAATGAGCAGTTCTTC,CASSQEGSGGLTSYNEQFF
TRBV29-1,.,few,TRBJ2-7,TGCAGCGTTGAAGTAGGGGATCGATACGAGCAGTACTTC,CSVEVGDRYEQYF
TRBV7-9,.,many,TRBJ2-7,TGTGCCAGCAGCTTCAGAGGCGAGCAGTACTTC,CASSFRGEQYF
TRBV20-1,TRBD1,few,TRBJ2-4,TGCAGTGCTCCCCGACAGGGCGGGAACATTCAGTACTTC,CSAPRQGGNIQYF
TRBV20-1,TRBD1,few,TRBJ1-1,TGCAGTGCCGCGGACAGGGGGAACACTGAAGCTTTCTTT,CSAADRGNTEAFF
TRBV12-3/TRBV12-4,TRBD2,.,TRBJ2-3,TGTGCCAGCAGTCAACTAGCGGGGGCCACAGATACGCAGTATTTT,CASSQLAGATDTQYF
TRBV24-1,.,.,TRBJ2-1,TGTGCCACCAGTGTACCCGGCAGGGTCAGGCATGAGCAGTTCTTC,CATSVPGRVRHEQFF
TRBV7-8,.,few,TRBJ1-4,TGTGCCAGCAGTTTCGGACTGAAGCAACTGTTTTTT,CASSFGLKQLFF
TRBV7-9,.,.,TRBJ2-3,TGTGCCAGCAGCTTCTCTCCTAGCGTGAGCACAGATACGCAGTATTTT,CASSFSPSVSTDTQYF
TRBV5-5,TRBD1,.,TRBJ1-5,TGTGCCAGCAGCCCACAGGGGGCGGCCACTCAGCCCCAGCATTTT,CASSPQGAATQPQHF
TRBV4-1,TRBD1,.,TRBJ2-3,TGCGCCAGCAGCCAAGATCCAGGGGGCTTAGATACGCAGTATTTT,CASSQDPGGLDTQYF
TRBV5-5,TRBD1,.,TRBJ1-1,TGTGCCAGCAGCCCCAGACAGGGAGGAGCTTTTGAAGCTTTCTTT,CASSPRQGGAFEAFF
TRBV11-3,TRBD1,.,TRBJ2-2,TGTGCCAGCACACTAGGACAGGGCGGGGCCGGGGAGCTGTTTTTT,CASTLGQGGAGELFF
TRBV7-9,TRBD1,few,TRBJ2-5,TGTGCCAGCAGCCCTCGATCGACAGGGAAGGAGACCCAGTACTTC,CASSPRSTGKETQYF
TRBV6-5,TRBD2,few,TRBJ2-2,TGTGCCAGCAGCGCCGGGACTAGGGCCGGGGAGCTGTTTTTT,CASSAGTRAGELFF
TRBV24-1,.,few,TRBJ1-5,TGTGCCACCAGTGACGGAGGGCAGAATCAGCCCCAGCATTTT,CATSDGGQNQPQHF
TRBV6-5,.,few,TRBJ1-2,TGTGCCAGCAGTTACTTCTCACGTGCAGGGTCCCATGGCTACACCTTC,CASSYFSRAGSHGYTF
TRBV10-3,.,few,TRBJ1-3,TGTGCCATCAGGGAAGTCTCTGGAAACACCATATATTTT,CAIREVSGNTIYF